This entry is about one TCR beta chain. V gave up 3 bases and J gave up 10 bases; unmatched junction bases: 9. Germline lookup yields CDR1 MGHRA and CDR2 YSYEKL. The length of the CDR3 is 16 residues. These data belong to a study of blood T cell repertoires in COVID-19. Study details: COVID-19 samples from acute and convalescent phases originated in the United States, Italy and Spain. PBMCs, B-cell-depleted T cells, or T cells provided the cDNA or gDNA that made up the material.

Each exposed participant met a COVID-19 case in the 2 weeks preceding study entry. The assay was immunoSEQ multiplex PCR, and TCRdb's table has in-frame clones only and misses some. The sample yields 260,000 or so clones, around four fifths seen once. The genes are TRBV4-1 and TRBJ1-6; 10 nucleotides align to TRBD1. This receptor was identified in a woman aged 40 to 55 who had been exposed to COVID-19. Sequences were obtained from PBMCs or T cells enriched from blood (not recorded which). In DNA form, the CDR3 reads TGCGCCAGCAGCCAGGGACAGGGGCCCCTAGGGTCACCCCTCCACTTT. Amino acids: CASSQGQGPLGSPLHF.